Each of the 15 T cell receptor beta chains below was sequenced from the same sample in a study of OX40 agonist ivuxolimab in advanced cancers. Library preparation was by the immunoSEQ multiplex PCR assay. Held by TCRdb, this immuneACCESS table contains in-frame sequences only and omits some clones. Under half of the omission traces to an unresolved V gene where checked; the cause of the rest is unknown. Present in this sample are about 55,000 clones, about four fifths of which were seen just once. The ten largest make up more than 1% of the sample. The sample consisted of CD4+ or CD8+ T cells sorted from blood, taken in a trial of the OX40 agonist ivuxolimab. The receptor set was obtained from an adult with an advanced solid tumor such as melanoma, head and neck, liver or kidney cancer.

The chain has TRBV5-6 and TRBJ2-6; D not resolved. The V and J ends lost 6 bases and 5 bases respectively, with 21 bases between them. Germline CDR1 reads SGHDT; CDR2 reads YYEEEE. This CDR3 has 17 amino acids. CDR3 DNA: TGTGCCAGCAATGGAACAATAGTACAAAGTCGGGCCAACGTCCTGACTTTC. Translated: CASNGTIVQSRANVLTF.

The J gene is TRBJ2-7, the V gene TRBV9; 11 bases are a match to TRBD1. The V and J ends lost 3 bases and 6 bases, in that order; junction bases with no gene match: 5. CDR1 and CDR2 from the germline V gene are SGDLS and YYNGEE. The length of the CDR3 is 14 residues. The CDR3 sequence is CASSAGQGALEQYF. CDR3 in DNA: TGTGCCAGCAGCGCCGGACAGGGGGCCCTCGAGCAGTACTTC.

The V call is TRBV6-5, the J call TRBJ2-5; 10 nucleotides agree with TRBD1. The V and J ends lost 5 bases and 4 bases, in that order; junction bases with no gene match: 4. Germline values: CDR1 MNHEY, CDR2 SVGAGI. The CDR3 runs 14 residues. Here the CDR3 reads CASSDRDRGETQYF. The CDR3 DNA reads TGTGCCAGCAGTGACCGGGACAGGGGAGAGACCCAGTACTTC.

This clone was picked up a small number of times. This sequence joins TRBV11-3 and TRBJ2-1, with D unclear. CDR3 size: 12 residues. Germline values: CDR1 SGHNT, CDR2 YENEEA. V gave up 4 bases and J gave up 9 bases, with 10 bases separating them. The CDR3 DNA reads as TGTGCCAGCAGCTCGGCGAAAGGTGAGCAGTTCTTC. It specifies CASSSAKGEQFF.

This CDR3 reads CASSVGSGGEQYF. DNA for the CDR3: TGCGCCAGCTCGGTCGGCTCGGGGGGCGAGCAGTACTTC. The chain employs TRBV5-1 and TRBJ2-7; 7 nucleotides agree with TRBD2. Germline V CDR1 and CDR2: SGHRS, YFSETQ. The CDR3 is 13 residues long. The V segment lost 7 bases and the J segment 6 bases; nucleotides outside the gene matches: 10.

This rearrangement joins TRBV6-5 to TRBJ2-5; possible D gene TRBD1, 5 bases. Germline-derived CDR1 and CDR2 are MNHEY and SVGAGI. V lost 2 bases to trimming and J lost 7 bases, with 11 bases between them. The CDR3 has 13 amino acids. The DNA for the CDR3 is TGTGCCAGCAGTTACGCCCTCCAGGGGACCCAGTACTTC. Protein: CASSYALQGTQYF.

The rearrangement links TRBV11-3 to TRBJ1-1; D possibly corresponds to TRBD1 (5 bases). Trimming cost V 3 bases and J 1 base, with 9 bases left between them. Germline values: CDR1 SGHNT, CDR2 YENEEA. The CDR3 length is 14 residues. CDR3 sequence (DNA): TGTGCCAGCAGCTTCGAAGGGGAGAACACTGAAGCTTTCTTT. Protein sequence: CASSFEGENTEAFF. Based on the CDR3 plus reference TRBV11-3 and TRBJ1-1, the full variable domain is EAGVVQSPRYKIIEKKQPVAFWCNPISGHNTLYWYLQNLGQGPELLIRYENEEAVDDSQLPKDRFSAERLKGVDSTLKIQPAELGDSAVYLCASSFEGENTEAFFGQGTRLTVV.

The chain carries TRBV7-2 and TRBJ2-5, with no clear D. The germline V gene has CDR1 SGHTA and CDR2 FQGNSA. V was trimmed by 5 bases and J by 4 bases, leaving 8 bases between them. This CDR3 region has 12 residues. The CDR3, as DNA: TGTGCCAGCAGCCTACCCTCAGAGACCCAGTACTTC. Protein product: CASSLPSETQYF. The whole variable domain, remainder taken from reference TRBV7-2 and TRBJ2-5, is GAGVSQSPSNKVTEKGKDVELRCDPISGHTALYWYRQSLGQGLEFLIYFQGNSAPDKSGLPSDRFSAERTGGSVSTLTIQRTQQEDSAVYLCASSLPSETQYFGPGTRLLVL.

V and J are TRBV29-1 and TRBJ1-2; perhaps TRBD1 as D (6 bases). CDR1 and CDR2 from the germline V gene are SQVTM and ANQGSEA. With 2 bases removed from V and 7 bases from J, the gap between germline ends came to 17 bases. The CDR3 has 14 amino acids. The CDR3 nucleotides read TGCAGCGTTGAATTTTATGGGGGGCTTGCTGGCTACACCTTC. Translating it yields CSVEFYGGLAGYTF.

The V and J genes are TRBV7-9 and TRBJ1-4; 7 positions agree with TRBD1. Per the germline V gene, CDR1 is SEHNR and CDR2 is FQNEAQ (reference sequence). Trimming cost V 3 bases and J 4 bases; bases outside gene matches: 5. CDR3 length: 15 amino acids. The CDR3 nucleotides are TGTGCCAGCAGCTTTCAGACAGGGTATAATGAAAAACTGTTTTTT. Protein product: CASSFQTGYNEKLFF. The complete variable domain, with remaining parts taken from reference TRBV7-9 and TRBJ1-4, reads DTGVSQNPRHKITKRGQNVTFRCDPISEHNRLYWYRQTLGQGPEFLTYFQNEAQLEKSRLLSDRFSAERPKGSFSTLEIQRTEQGDSAMYLCASSFQTGYNEKLFFGSGTQLSVL.

The chain is built from TRBV7-3 and TRBJ2-7; no firm D call. The CDR3 contains 9 residues. Trimming removed 9 bases from V and 4 bases from J, with 4 bases in between. CDR1 SGHTA and CDR2 FQGTGA come from the germline V gene. For the CDR3, the DNA is TGTGCCAGTCGTTACGAGCAGTACTTC. Translation: CASRYEQYF.

The rearrangement uses TRBV14 and TRBJ1-1, with D perhaps TRBD1 (6 bases). The ends were cut back, 1 base at V and 3 bases at J, with 12 bases in the middle. Germline V gene data show CDR1 as SGHDN and CDR2 as FVKESK. The CDR3 has 15 amino acids. CDR3 sequence (DNA): TGTGCCAGCAGCCAAGTGGGGGGCTGGGACACTGAAGCTTTCTTT. The encoded protein is CASSQVGGWDTEAFF. The full variable domain, completed using reference TRBV14 and TRBJ1-1, is EAGVTQFPSHSVIEKGQTVTLRCDPISGHDNLYWYRRVMGKEIKFLLHFVKESKQDESGMPNNRFLAERTGGTYSTLKVQPAELEDSGVYFCASSQVGGWDTEAFFGQGTRLTVV.

J is TRBJ2-1 and V is TRBV19, with TRBD2 matching 11 bases. The CDR3 runs 16 residues. The V and J ends lost 1 base and 4 bases, in that order; junction bases with no gene match: 3. CDR1 and CDR2 from the germline V gene are LNHDA and SQIVND (reference sequence). DNA of the CDR3: TGTGCCAGTAGTATAGGACTAGCGGGGCTATACAATGAGCAGTTCTTC. Amino acids: CASSIGLAGLYNEQFF. Looking up the rest from reference TRBV19 and TRBJ2-1 gives the full variable domain: DGGITQSPKYLFRKEGQNVTLSCEQNLNHDAMYWYRQDPGQGLRLIYYSQIVNDFQKGDIAEGYSVSREKKESFPLTVTSAQKNPTAFYLCASSIGLAGLYNEQFFGPGTRLTVL.

The chain has TRBV6-1 and TRBJ2-3; no firm D call. This CDR3 spans 15 amino acids. Deletions cut 6 bases from V and 0 bases from J, with 13 bases between. Germline CDR1 reads MNHNS; CDR2 reads SASEGT. CDR3 sequence reads: CASSVITSSTDTQYF. CDR3 sequence (DNA): TGTGCCAGCAGCGTCATAACTTCTAGCACAGATACGCAGTATTTT.

This clone was counted between two and nine times. The chain uses TRBV30 and TRBJ1-2; D call uncertain. The V gene's germline CDR1 is GTSNPN and CDR2 SVGIG (reference sequence). There are 13 residues in the CDR3. V dropped 4 bases and J dropped 6 bases, with 15 bases sitting between them. The CDR3 DNA follows: TGTGCCTGGACCCCCTCACCGGGCAATGGCTACACCTTC. This gives the protein CAWTPSPGNGYTF.